The 15 T cell receptor beta chains listed next were all sequenced from one sample in a study of blood T cell repertoires in COVID-19. Measured with immunoSEQ multiplex PCR; TCRdb has only the in-frame clones, and not every one. The data contain about 150,000 clones, around 80% of them singletons. Source material: peripheral blood. All receptors come from a human donor with acute or convalescent COVID-19. The donor label of this sample is uncertain.

This clone was detected only a few times. CDR3 DNA sequence: TGTGCCAGCAGCCAAGATTTGGGGAGCGACGAGCAGTACTTC. Amino acids: CASSQDLGSDEQYF. The chain combines TRBV3-1 (or the pseudogene TRBV3-2) with TRBJ2-7; weak D call: TRBD2 (5 bases). The CDR3 consists of 14 residues. V lost 0 bases, J lost 5 bases, and 11 bases lay in between. Germline-derived CDR1 and CDR2 are LGHDT and YNNKEL (reference sequence).

This rearrangement joins TRBV7-9 to TRBJ1-2; D perhaps matches TRBD1 (5 bases). Trimming removed 8 bases from V and 1 base from J, with 17 bases in between. Germline V gene data show CDR1 as SEHNR and CDR2 as FQNEAQ (reference sequence). CDR3 length equals 15 residues. DNA of the CDR3: TGTGCCAGCGAGTACGGGGGGGAAATTAACTATGGCTACACCTTC. This codes for CASEYGGEINYGYTF. The full variable domain, with the rest looked up from reference TRBV7-9 and TRBJ1-2, is DTGVSQNPRHKITKRGQNVTFRCDPISEHNRLYWYRQTLGQGPEFLTYFQNEAQLEKSRLLSDRFSAERPKGSFSTLEIQRTEQGDSAMYLCASEYGGEINYGYTFGSGTRLTVV.

This chain links TRBV18 with TRBJ1-3, with D uncertain. The V end lost 4 bases, the J end lost 3 bases, and 10 bases lay between the germline ends. In germline, CDR1 is KGHSH, CDR2 LQKENI. There are 14 residues in the CDR3. CDR3 nucleotide sequence: TGTGCCAGCTCACTCCAGGAGGGTGGAAACACCATATATTTT. It yields the protein CASSLQEGGNTIYF. The variable domain in full, completed from reference TRBV18 and TRBJ1-3, reads NAGVMQNPRHLVRRRGQEARLRCSPMKGHSHVYWYRQLPEEGLKFMVYLQKENIIDESGMPKERFSAEFPKEGPSILRIQQVVRGDSAAYFCASSLQEGGNTIYFGEGSWLTVV.

This rearrangement joins TRBV4-1 to TRBJ2-7, with D uncertain. There are 16 residues in the CDR3. Deletions cut 1 base from V and 0 bases from J, with 13 bases between. The germline V gene has CDR1 MGHRA and CDR2 YSYEKL. In DNA form, the CDR3 reads TGCGCCAGCAGCCAAGCTCACCAGGCGAGCTCCTACGAGCAGTACTTC. The encoded protein is CASSQAHQASSYEQYF.

This clone has just a few counts. V is TRBV5-1 and J is TRBJ2-1; 7 bases fit TRBD2. Germline CDR1 and CDR2: SGHRS and YFSETQ. J was trimmed by 0 bases and V by 7 bases; bases with no gene match: 7. CDR3 size: 15 residues. The CDR3 is CASAPGGSSYNEQFF. Written as DNA, the CDR3 is TGCGCCAGCGCCCCGGGGGGTAGCTCCTACAATGAGCAGTTCTTC.

The CDR3: CASSPGQGGYEQYF. The CDR3 DNA sequence: TGCGCCAGCAGCCCAGGACAGGGAGGCTACGAGCAGTACTTC. This chain links TRBV4-3 with TRBJ2-7; 8 bases fit TRBD1. The V gene end was trimmed by 4 bases and the J gene end by 3 bases; junction bases not matched to a gene: 5. CDR1 is LGHNA and CDR2 is YSLEER in the germline V gene. This CDR3 has 14 amino acids.

This clone came up once. The chain has TRBV19 and TRBJ1-1; D unresolved. The CDR3 totals 13 residues. Trimming pared 6 bases from V and 1 base from J, leaving 9 bases between. Germline CDR1 is LNHDA and CDR2 is SQIVND (reference sequence). The CDR3 coding sequence is TGTGCCAGTAGCCCCAACACGAACACTGAAGCTTTCTTT. Its translation: CASSPNTNTEAFF. Filled out from reference TRBV19 and TRBJ1-1, the complete variable domain reads DGGITQSPKYLFRKEGQNVTLSCEQNLNHDAMYWYRQDPGQGLRLIYYSQIVNDFQKGDIAEGYSVSREKKESFPLTVTSAQKNPTAFYLCASSPNTNTEAFFGQGTRLTVV.

CDR3 protein: CASSYSGPSYEQYF. The DNA of the CDR3 is TGTGCCAGCAGTTACTCTGGCCCCTCCTACGAGCAGTACTTC. The chain employs TRBV6-5 and TRBJ2-7, with no clear D. Germline lookup yields CDR1 MNHEY and CDR2 SVGAGI. Trimming stripped 0 bases from V and 0 bases from J, with 6 bases between. The CDR3 covers 14 residues.

This clone was counted a few times. The V and J genes are TRBV7-2 and TRBJ1-4; D is perhaps TRBD1 (5 bases). This CDR3 comprises 12 residues. CDR1 and CDR2 from the germline V gene are SGHTA and FQGNSA. The ends were cut back, 6 bases at V and 11 bases at J, with 13 bases in the middle. This chain's CDR3 is CASSPLGQKLFF. CDR3 nucleotide sequence: TGTGCCAGCAGTCCTTTGGGGCAGAAACTGTTTTTT.

The rearrangement joins TRBV29-1 to TRBJ2-7; 7 bases align to TRBD1. This CDR3 region has 12 residues. J lost 2 bases, V lost 6 bases, and 4 bases had no gene match. Germline CDR1 is SQVTM and CDR2 is ANQGSEA. In DNA, the CDR3 is TGCAGCGTGATGACAGGGCCCTACGAGCAGTACTTC. Its translation is CSVMTGPYEQYF.

This clone was seen a few times. The genes are TRBV11-2 and TRBJ1-1; D remains unclear. This CDR3 contains 13 residues. The germline V gene has CDR1 SGHAT and CDR2 FQNNGV. V was shortened by 3 bases and J by 2 bases, with 7 bases between the two germline ends. CDR3 amino acids: CASSFDTNTEAFF. As DNA, the CDR3 is TGTGCCAGCAGCTTTGACACTAACACTGAAGCTTTCTTT.

The rearrangement links TRBV7-9 to TRBJ2-7, with 13 bases identical to TRBD2. Trimming at V came to 3 bases and at J to 7 bases, leaving 3 bases not matched to a gene. Germline lookup yields CDR1 SEHNR and CDR2 FQNEAQ (reference sequence). This CDR3 region has 14 residues. CDR3 DNA sequence: TGTGCCAGCAGCTTGACTAGCGGGGGGCAGGAGCAGTACTTC. Residues: CASSLTSGGQEQYF.

This chain uses TRBV11-2 with TRBJ2-3; 7 bases match TRBD2. V gave up 6 bases and J gave up 10 bases; unmatched junction bases: 10. In germline, CDR1 is SGHAT, CDR2 FQNNGV. CDR3 length equals 13 residues. CDR3 residues: CASSPSTSSAQYF. The DNA of the CDR3 is TGTGCCAGCAGTCCTTCGACTAGCAGCGCGCAGTATTTT.

This clone was observed a handful of times. The rearrangement uses TRBV2 and TRBJ1-5, with D possibly being TRBD1 (6 bases). Germline V gene sequence: CDR1 SNHLY, CDR2 FYNNEI. The CDR3 totals 18 residues. V was pared by 5 bases and J by 3 bases, with 23 bases between. CDR3 nucleotide sequence: TGTGCCAGCAGTTCTAACAGGGTTTTCCGGGTCGACAATCAGCCCCAGCATTTT. Its translation is CASSSNRVFRVDNQPQHF.

This clone was picked up a small number of times. The chain uses TRBV7-9 and TRBJ2-4, with D perhaps matching TRBD2 (5 bases). Germline CDR1 reads SEHNR; CDR2 reads FQNEAQ (reference sequence). The CDR3 runs to 18 residues. V was cut by 1 base and J by 0 bases, with 16 bases left in between. CDR3 DNA sequence: TGTGCCAGCAGCTTAGTACGGGGTCAGCCACTAGCCAAAAACATTCAGTACTTC. Translation: CASSLVRGQPLAKNIQYF.